This T cell receptor beta chain was found in a study of T-cell reconstitution after alpha-beta-depleted transplantation in children (dated by TCRdb to between 2015 and 2016). Turning to the overall study: The study quantitatively tracked T-cell immune reconstitution after TCRalphabeta/CD19-depleted allogeneic hematopoietic cell transplantation in children using TCR repertoire profiling. Overall results and qualifications from the work: About two months after transplant, the apparently early recovery of alphabetaT-cell counts reportedly depended on just several hundred clones that had expanded rapidly and came from non-depleted graft cells. Hyperexpanded clone frequencies declined over subsequent months; after one year, T-cell counts and TCRbeta diversity were mostly attributed to newly produced T cells. In some patients, the high TCRbeta diversity seen at day 60 was put down to recipient T cells and intrathymic progenitors that had survived conditioning.

Note on this clonotype: The antigen it recognizes is unknown. Base qualities are not provided; no much larger clone lies one nucleotide away.

Reading the label with the study, this specimen's treatment or condition is: allogeneic hematopoietic cell transplantation with graft depleted of TCRalphabeta T cells and CD19 B cells. The children who served as transplant recipients had been given grafts of TCRalphabeta/CD19-depleted allogeneic hematopoietic cells. The junction shows trimming of 3 bases on V and 5 bases on J, and the gene matches do not reach 2 bases of it. The CDR3 sequence holds 12 residues, the cysteine and phenylalanine included. CDR3 DNA only is kept here, 36 bases in frame from base 1. Looking up the germline V gene (reference sequence) yields CDR1 DFQATT and CDR2 SNEGSKA. Libraries were constructed by PCR. The reads were generated on an Illumina HiSeq 2500. TCR libraries were prepared with molecular barcoding, using unique molecular identifiers to normalize TCRbeta repertoire quantification. In TCRdb, the public reads were trimmed at Q25 with fastp and aligned with MiXCR, with productive beta chains retained. Identical CDR3 proteins give one entry, which carries the most common genes and DNA. Across this sample there are under 250,000 distinct CDR3 sequences, with roughly a quarter seen only once. The ten biggest clones cover about 5% of the sample.

This TCR derives from a female patient aged 2-9 years who had a stem cell transplant for congenital amegakaryocytic thrombocytopenia, so the T cells may come from the graft donor. The chain is made from TRBV20-1 and TRBJ1-1; TRBD1 agrees with 8 junctional bases. Sample: PBMCs, mostly from graft donor cells, taken 360 days after TCRalphabeta/CD19-depleted stem cell transplant. The CDR3 reads as follows: CSASRGRTEAFF. The DNA sequence is given as TGCAGTGCTAGCAGGGGGCGAACTGAAGCTTTCTTT.